The 4 T cell receptor beta chains below come from one sample, sequenced in a study of technical replicates of blood from several donors. Method: immunoSEQ multiplex PCR; TCRdb's copy keeps in-frame clones and lacks some. The sample contains about 100,000 clones, roughly 95% of which appear only once. The sequencing input was T cells isolated from PBMCs. The receptors were sampled from a human donor in good health.

This chain links TRBV7-9 with TRBJ2-7; 9 bases align to TRBD1. The germline V gene has CDR1 SEHNR and CDR2 FQNEAQ (reference sequence). V lost 3 bases, J lost 5 bases, and 2 bases stayed unmatched. The CDR3 extends over 13 amino acids. DNA for the CDR3: TGTGCCAGCAGCTTTACAGGGGGCAACGAGCAGTACTTC. Translating it yields CASSFTGGNEQYF. The entire variable domain, with the rest obtained from reference TRBV7-9 and TRBJ2-7, is as follows: DTGVSQNPRHKITKRGQNVTFRCDPISEHNRLYWYRQTLGQGPEFLTYFQNEAQLEKSRLLSDRFSAERPKGSFSTLEIQRTEQGDSAMYLCASSFTGGNEQYFGPGTRLTVT.

This clone was detected once. The chain is built from TRBV5-5 and TRBJ2-3; possibly TRBD1 for D (5 bases). The germline V gene has CDR1 SGHKS and CDR2 YYEKEE (reference sequence). This CDR3 contains 14 residues. V lost 2 bases and J lost 1, with 8 bases in between. The CDR3 protein is CASSLTRGTDTQYF. The CDR3 nucleotides are TGTGCCAGCAGCTTAACCAGGGGCACAGATACGCAGTATTTT. The full variable domain, its missing parts supplied by reference TRBV5-5 and TRBJ2-3, is DAGVTQSPTHLIKTRGQQVTLRCSPISGHKSVSWYQQVLGQGPQFIFQYYEKEERGRGNFPDRFSARQFPNYSSELNVNALLLGDSALYLCASSLTRGTDTQYFGPGTRLTVL.

The rearrangement links TRBV30 to TRBJ2-7; perhaps TRBD2 as D (5 bases). V was clipped by 5 bases and J by 7 bases, with 12 bases between them. The length of the CDR3 is 11 residues. Germline V gene data show CDR1 as GTSNPN and CDR2 as SVGIG (reference sequence). CDR3 sequence: CAWGESGEQYF. DNA of the CDR3: TGTGCCTGGGGCGAGTCGGGGGAGCAGTACTTC.

The chain uses TRBV28 and TRBJ2-3, with 9 bases identical to TRBD2. There are 13 residues in the CDR3. The germline gives CDR1 MDHEN, CDR2 SYDVKM. With V trimmed by 10 bases and J by 2 bases, 4 bases remained unmatched. This CDR3 is CATASGNTDTQYF. The CDR3 region has the DNA TGTGCCACCGCTAGCGGGAACACAGATACGCAGTATTTT.